These 19 T cell receptor beta chains were all obtained from the same sample, sequenced in a study of graft-versus-host responses after intestinal transplantation. Their antigen targets remain unknown. Assay: immunoSEQ multiplex PCR; the TCRdb copy retains only in-frame clones and omits some. The table shows over 100,000 clones, with roughly 92% occurring only once. This material consisted of unstimulated CD4+ T cells sorted from spleen or lymph node cells, taken before transplant. The source is a human donor who was the organ donor for an intestinal transplant.

The J gene is TRBJ2-7, the V gene TRBV28; TRBD1 matches at 8 bases. The V gene's germline CDR1 is MDHEN and CDR2 SYDVKM. The CDR3 is made up of 14 amino acids. The J segment lost 6 bases and the V segment lost 7 bases, leaving 11 bases of the junction unmatched. This CDR3 is CASKAGTGITEQYF. For the CDR3, the DNA is TGTGCCAGCAAGGCTGGGACAGGCATAACCGAGCAGTACTTC.

V is TRBV6-1 and J is TRBJ1-1, with D perhaps TRBD1 (6 bases). V was clipped by 7 bases and J by 7 bases, with 13 bases between them. Per germline, CDR1 MNHNS and CDR2 SASEGT. This CDR3 comprises 12 residues. For the CDR3, the DNA is TGTGCCAGCACCGGACGGACAGTTGAAGCTTTCTTT. This encodes CASTGRTVEAFF.

The gene calls are TRBV6-5 and TRBJ1-1, with 7 bases identical to TRBD1. After removal of 5 bases from V and 4 bases from J, the junction contained 4 bases not matched to a gene. The CDR3 extends over 13 amino acids. Germline values: CDR1 MNHEY, CDR2 SVGAGI. CDR3 DNA: TGTGCCAGCAGTAGGGGACAGCCCACTGAAGCTTTCTTT. Its protein product is CASSRGQPTEAFF.

The chain is built from TRBV9 and TRBJ1-5, with no clear D. Germline assignment: CDR1 SGDLS and CDR2 YYNGEE. V was shortened by 3 bases and J by 5 bases, with 9 bases between the two germline ends. The CDR3 contains 13 residues. Written as DNA, the CDR3 is TGTGCCAGCAGCGGAGGGTTACATCAGCCCCAGCATTTT. This encodes CASSGGLHQPQHF.

The J gene is TRBJ1-2, the V gene TRBV7-2, with 7 bases matching TRBD1. Germline-derived CDR1 and CDR2 are SGHTA and FQGNSA. The CDR3 is 15 amino acids. V dropped 2 bases and J dropped 5; count of bases not matched to a gene: 8. The chain's CDR3 is CASSLSRDSFYGYTF. The DNA of the CDR3 is TGTGCCAGCAGCTTATCGAGGGACAGTTTTTATGGCTACACCTTC.

The J gene is TRBJ2-5, the V gene TRBV5-4; D is unclear. Trimming removed 1 base from V and 7 bases from J, with 17 bases in between. There are 15 residues in the CDR3. The germline CDR1 and CDR2 sequences are SGHNT and YYREEE (reference sequence). The CDR3 bases are TGTGCCAGCAGCTTGCCGTTTGGGTCATCTGGGACCCAGTACTTC. Protein: CASSLPFGSSGTQYF.

The chain uses TRBV6-5 and TRBJ2-7; tentatively, D is TRBD2 (6 bases). The germline CDR1 and CDR2 sequences are MNHEY and SVGAGI. The CDR3 spans 14 residues. The V end was cut by 5 bases, the J end by 1 base, with 12 bases between. The CDR3 loop reads CASSGWGVSYEQYF. In DNA form, the CDR3 reads TGTGCCAGCAGTGGGTGGGGGGTTTCCTACGAGCAGTACTTC.

This clone has just one count. The chain combines TRBV7-2 with TRBJ2-5; D gene ambiguous. The CDR3 is made up of 12 amino acids. The germline V gene encodes CDR1 SGHTA and CDR2 FQGNSA. V lost 3 bases to trimming and J lost 5 bases, with 7 bases between them. This CDR3 is CASSFPRETQYF. CDR3 coding DNA: TGTGCCAGCAGCTTCCCCCGGGAGACCCAGTACTTC.

The CDR3 DNA reads TGCAGCGCCAAAGATGGGGGGGAAAGTGAAGCTTTCTTT. Encoded protein: CSAKDGGESEAFF. The chain links TRBV29-1 to TRBJ1-1; TRBD1 might be the D (5 bases). The CDR3 runs 13 residues. Germline loops: CDR1 SQVTM, CDR2 ANQGSEA. Trimming removed 7 bases at V and 7 bases at J, with 19 bases between. Variable domain in full (rest from reference TRBV29-1 and TRBJ1-1): SAVISQKPSRDICQRGTSLTIQCQVDSQVTMMFWYRQQPGQSLTLIATANQGSEATYESGFVIDKFPISRPNLTFSTLTVSNMSPEDSSIYLCSAKDGGESEAFFGQGTRLTVV.

The gene calls are TRBV7-2 and TRBJ2-1; D uncertain. The CDR3 has 13 amino acids. Between the trimmed V and J ends, which lost 5 bases and 4 bases, there was a span of 9 bases. Per the germline V gene, CDR1 is SGHTA and CDR2 is FQGNSA. This CDR3 is CASSPPYYNEQFF. The CDR3 coding sequence is TGTGCCAGCAGCCCGCCCTATTACAATGAGCAGTTCTTC.

The chain employs TRBV5-1 and TRBJ1-2; TRBD1 is a possible D gene (6 bases). V dropped 3 bases and J dropped 3 bases, with 12 bases sitting between them. Germline V gene sequence: CDR1 SGHRS, CDR2 YFSETQ. The CDR3 contains 14 residues. CDR3 protein: CASSSQGNHYGYTF. The DNA of the CDR3 is TGCGCCAGCAGCTCGCAGGGGAATCACTATGGCTACACCTTC.

The CDR3 spells CASSLSSGTKYGYTF. The CDR3 coding sequence is TGTGCCAGCAGCTTAAGTAGTGGCACGAAGTATGGCTACACCTTC. The V and J genes are TRBV7-2 and TRBJ1-2, with D unclear. This CDR3 is 15 amino acids long. Trimming left V 2 bases short and J 5 bases short, with 15 bases between. Germline-derived CDR1 and CDR2 are SGHTA and FQGNSA.

The rearrangement links TRBV18 to TRBJ2-1, with TRBD2 matching 7 bases. Germline V gives CDR1 KGHSH, CDR2 LQKENI. This CDR3 contains 14 residues. V gave up 3 bases and J gave up 10 bases; unmatched junction bases: 9. This chain's CDR3 is CASSPPSGVAEQFF. The CDR3 coding sequence is TGTGCCAGCTCACCCCCGAGCGGGGTCGCCGAGCAGTTCTTC.

This clone has only a few counts. This chain joins TRBV6-5 and TRBJ2-7; TRBD1 is a possible D gene (7 bases). Germline CDR1 is MNHEY and CDR2 is SVGAGI. The CDR3 totals 15 residues. The V end lost 2 bases, the J end lost 4 bases, and 15 bases lay between the germline ends. CDR3 nucleotides: TGTGCCAGCAGTTACCGGGCACAGGGGAGGTACGAGCAGTACTTC. The encoded protein is CASSYRAQGRYEQYF.

Comments on this clone: Other DNA sequences in the sample encode the same CDR3. The J gene is TRBJ2-7, the V gene TRBV18; D possibly corresponds to TRBD1 (6 bases). CDR3 length equals 12 residues. With 5 bases removed from V and 3 bases from J, the gap between germline ends came to 8 bases. The V gene's germline CDR1 is KGHSH and CDR2 LQKENI. CDR3: CASSSDSYEQYF. CDR3 bases: TGTGCCAGCTCATCGGACAGCTACGAGCAGTACTTC.

This clone has just one count. The rearrangement joins TRBV6-1 to TRBJ1-1; D not resolved. The CDR3 spans 13 residues. The germline V and J ends were trimmed by 7 bases and 1 base, with 10 bases remaining between them. CDR1 and CDR2 from the germline V gene are MNHNS and SASEGT. The CDR3 region is CASKVVENTEAFF. CDR3 bases: TGTGCCAGCAAAGTAGTAGAGAACACTGAAGCTTTCTTT.

This chain uses TRBV6-1 with TRBJ2-7; perhaps TRBD2 as D (5 bases). Germline V CDR1 and CDR2: MNHNS, SASEGT. Deletions cut 0 bases from V and 0 bases from J, with 12 bases between. CDR3 length equals 16 residues. Here the CDR3 reads CASSEAHNLASYEQYF. The CDR3, as DNA: TGTGCCAGCAGTGAAGCGCACAATCTAGCCTCCTACGAGCAGTACTTC.

The rearrangement links TRBV28 to TRBJ2-7; the match to TRBD2 covers 7 bases. The J segment lost 3 bases and the V segment lost 6 bases, leaving 11 bases of the junction unmatched. This CDR3 contains 15 residues. Germline V gene sequence: CDR1 MDHEN, CDR2 SYDVKM. The CDR3 protein is CASSRYGLAVYEQYF. CDR3 in DNA: TGTGCCAGCAGCCGTTATGGGCTAGCGGTCTACGAGCAGTACTTC. Full variable domain (missing parts from reference TRBV28 and TRBJ2-7): DVKVTQSSRYLVKRTGEKVFLECVQDMDHENMFWYRQDPGLGLRLIYFSYDVKMKEKGDIPEGYSVSREKKERFSLILESASTNQTSMYLCASSRYGLAVYEQYFGPGTRLTVT.

The chain uses TRBV28 and TRBJ2-3, with 7 bases identical to TRBD2. This CDR3 comprises 13 residues. Germline loops: CDR1 MDHEN, CDR2 SYDVKM. V was pared by 5 bases and J by 3 bases, with 2 bases of the junction left unmatched. The CDR3 is CASSGGGTDTQYF. CDR3 DNA sequence: TGTGCCAGCAGTGGGGGGGGAACAGATACGCAGTATTTT.